What follows are 28 T cell receptor beta chains derived from one specimen sequenced in a study of cytomegalovirus exposure and HLA in healthy donors. With 60 Vbeta and 13 Jbeta primers, the PCR was carried out. TCRdb's table, derived via immunoSEQ multiplex PCR, lists solely in-frame clones and lacks some. The data contain 120,000 or so clones, over 15% of them singletons. The sequenced sample consisted of PBMCs. The receptors shown here come from a female donor in good health and CMV-seropositive.

The J gene is TRBJ2-1, the V gene TRBV5-6; TRBD2 matches 7 bases. The length of the CDR3 is 16 residues. Unmatched junction bases numbered 6, after V lost 0 bases and J lost 3 bases. Germline-derived CDR1 and CDR2 are SGHDT and YYEEEE. CDR3 sequence reads: CASSLARGVFYNEQFF. In DNA form, the CDR3 reads TGTGCCAGCAGCTTGGCCCGGGGGGTTTTCTACAATGAGCAGTTCTTC.

This clone was counted only a few times. This sequence joins TRBV18 and TRBJ2-1, with 12 bases fitting TRBD2. Germline lookup yields CDR1 KGHSH and CDR2 LQKENI. The CDR3 contains 16 residues. Germline trimming cut 4 bases from V and 4 bases from J; bases unmatched to any gene: 5. DNA of the CDR3: TGTGCCAGCTCACTAAACGGACTAGCGGGATACAATGAGCAGTTCTTC. This encodes CASSLNGLAGYNEQFF.

This chain uses TRBV5-1 with TRBJ2-7; 7 bases are shared with TRBD1. The CDR3 is 15 residues long. V trimming: 3 bases; J trimming: 5 bases; junction bases outside the gene matches: 11. The germline gives CDR1 SGHRS, CDR2 YFSETQ. CDR3 amino acids: CASSWKSGQAHEQYF. CDR3 nucleotide sequence: TGCGCCAGCAGCTGGAAGAGTGGACAGGCACACGAGCAGTACTTC. Looking up the rest from reference TRBV5-1 and TRBJ2-7 gives the full variable domain: KAGVTQTPRYLIKTRGQQVTLSCSPISGHRSVSWYQQTPGQGLQFLFEYFSETQRNKGNFPGRFSGRQFSNSRSEMNVSTLELGDSALYLCASSWKSGQAHEQYFGPGTRLTVT.

The table lists this clone with a few counts. The gene calls are TRBV30 and TRBJ1-2, with D perhaps matching TRBD1 (6 bases). This CDR3 region has 11 residues. From germline, CDR1 is GTSNPN and CDR2 SVGIG (reference sequence). The V end was cut by 4 bases, the J end by 8 bases, with 11 bases between. CDR3 amino acids: CAWKDSPGYTF. Written as DNA, the CDR3 is TGTGCCTGGAAGGACAGTCCAGGCTACACCTTC.

This clone was picked up a small number of times. The rearrangement uses TRBV5-1 and TRBJ1-4; D might be TRBD1 (5 bases). The CDR3 sequence is 13 residues long. Germline V gives CDR1 SGHRS, CDR2 YFSETQ. The V gene lost 7 bases and the J gene lost 7 bases, with 14 bases spanning the gap. The CDR3 DNA sequence: TGCGCCAGCCAAGGGGAGGAAGGTGAAAAACTGTTTTTT. Encoded protein: CASQGEEGEKLFF. Full variable domain (outside the CDR3, taken from reference TRBV5-1 and TRBJ1-4): KAGVTQTPRYLIKTRGQQVTLSCSPISGHRSVSWYQQTPGQGLQFLFEYFSETQRNKGNFPGRFSGRQFSNSRSEMNVSTLELGDSALYLCASQGEEGEKLFFGSGTQLSVL.

The chain links TRBV30 to TRBJ2-1; TRBD2 matches 14 bases. V gave up 0 bases and J gave up 8 bases; unmatched junction bases: 3. Per the germline V gene, CDR1 is GTSNPN and CDR2 is SVGIG (reference sequence). The CDR3 sequence is 15 residues long. CDR3 in amino acids: CAWSVRLAGGYEQFF. Here the CDR3 DNA reads TGTGCCTGGAGTGTCCGACTAGCGGGGGGGTATGAGCAGTTCTTC.

In its sample, this clone was seen a few times. The genes are TRBV9 and TRBJ2-2; D not resolved. The CDR3 is 12 residues long. The V gene lost 0 bases and the J gene lost 7 bases, with 4 bases spanning the gap. Germline loops: CDR1 SGDLS, CDR2 YYNGEE. This CDR3 reads CASSVANGELFF. Written as DNA, the CDR3 is TGTGCCAGCAGCGTAGCTAACGGGGAGCTGTTTTTT.

This clone turned up a few times. V is TRBV6-5 and J is TRBJ2-3; the match to TRBD2 covers 9 bases. The CDR3 consists of 15 residues. V dropped 6 bases and J dropped 2; count of bases not matched to a gene: 6. The germline V gene encodes CDR1 MNHEY and CDR2 SVGAGI. CDR3 amino acids: CASRPLAGFTDTQYF. The CDR3, as DNA: TGTGCCAGCAGACCACTAGCGGGTTTCACAGATACGCAGTATTTT.

V is TRBV7-9 and J is TRBJ2-5, with 12 bases aligning to TRBD2. Germline CDR1 and CDR2: SEHNR and FQNEAQ (reference sequence). Losses at the gene ends were 6 bases for V and 5 bases for J; bases not matched to a gene: 16. CDR3 size: 18 residues. The CDR3 coding sequence is TGTGCCAGCAGACCACAGTGGGCTAGCGGGGGGGTCGGTGAGACCCAGTACTTC. Protein: CASRPQWASGGVGETQYF.

This sequence joins TRBV5-4 and TRBJ1-2; TRBD1 might be the D (5 bases). The CDR3 is 13 amino acids. Germline assignment: CDR1 SGHNT and CDR2 YYREEE (reference sequence). Trimming cost V 4 bases and J 3 bases, with 10 bases left between them. The DNA for the CDR3 is TGTGCCAGCAGCCCGGACACCTACTATGGCTACACCTTC. Protein sequence: CASSPDTYYGYTF.

This clone was detected only a few times. The chain links TRBV9 to TRBJ1-2; 8 bases fit TRBD1. Germline V gives CDR1 SGDLS, CDR2 YYNGEE. Trimming removed 4 bases from V and 6 bases from J; junction bases left unmatched: 11. This CDR3 contains 15 residues. The CDR3 region has the DNA TGTGCCAGCAGCCTTATCGGGACAGGCTCTCATGGCTACACCTTC. Protein product: CASSLIGTGSHGYTF.

This clone was counted between two and nine times. The chain uses TRBV25-1 and TRBJ2-1; 9 bases line up with TRBD2. CDR1 and CDR2 from the germline V gene are MGHDK and SYGVNS. This CDR3 region has 12 residues. J gave up 10 bases and V 4 bases, and 2 bases lay outside the gene matches. In nucleotides, the CDR3 is TGTGCCAGCAGTGGAGGACTAGCGGAGCAGTTCTTC. It specifies CASSGGLAEQFF.

This clone has only a few counts. This chain's CDR3 is CASSRSGRFMNEQFF. CDR3 DNA sequence: TGTGCCAGCAGTCGCAGCGGGAGATTTATGAATGAGCAGTTCTTC. The V call is TRBV27, the J call TRBJ2-1; 8 bases map to TRBD2. The ends lost 5 bases at V and 7 bases at J; junction bases unmatched: 10. CDR1 and CDR2 from the germline V gene are MNHEY and SMNVEV (reference sequence). This CDR3 has 15 residues.

In this sample, this clone turned up a few times. The chain recombines TRBV5-4 with TRBJ2-3; D is ambiguous. Germline loops: CDR1 SGHNT, CDR2 YYREEE (reference sequence). Trimming shortened V by 4 bases and J by 3 bases, and 12 bases separated the two germline ends. CDR3 length equals 14 residues. The CDR3 protein is CASSDRRRTDTQYF. As DNA, the CDR3 is TGTGCCAGCAGCGACCGTCGGAGAACAGATACGCAGTATTTT.

This clone was counted a few times. The gene calls are TRBV4-3 and TRBJ1-2; a weak D match, TRBD1 (6 bases). Trimming took off 3 bases at V and 4 bases at J, with 36 bases between the two ends. The CDR3 covers 22 residues. In germline, CDR1 is LGHNA, CDR2 YSLEER. In nucleotides, the CDR3 is TGCGCCAGCAGCCAGGAAAGGGGGGCGGGGGGTTACGACCACAACGGAGGCTATGGCTACACCTTC. As protein: CASSQERGAGGYDHNGGYGYTF.

This clone came up a few times. The CDR3 end shows no conserved phenylalanine or tryptophan, and so a read error is likely. The DNA is omitted, as the CDR3 cannot be located on it reliably, and the CDR3 follows TCRdb's listing. The V and J genes are TRBV11-3 and TRBJ1-3; TRBD1 was called by the table and not checked on the DNA. Germline V gene data show CDR1 as SGHNT and CDR2 as YENEEA. Inclusive of both ends, the CDR3 amounts to 10 amino acids. The CDR3 spells CASSWRQLLL.

This clone turned up a few times. The V call is TRBV6-1, the J call TRBJ2-1, with a tentative D call TRBD1 (5 bases). The CDR3 length is 15 residues. V lost 3 bases, J lost 2 bases, and 11 bases lay in between. The germline CDR1 and CDR2 sequences are MNHNS and SASEGT. The CDR3 coding sequence is TGTGCCAGCAGTGAGGGGCAGGGAACCTACAATGAGCAGTTCTTC. Protein: CASSEGQGTYNEQFF.

A few counts support this clone. Other nucleotide sequences from this sample produce the same CDR3. CDR3 nucleotides: TGCAGCGTGCGGCAGCCGAATCAGCCCCAGCATTTT. Translation gives CSVRQPNQPQHF. The genes are TRBV29-1 and TRBJ1-5; D gene uncertain. Germline CDR1 SQVTM, CDR2 ANQGSEA. The CDR3 totals 12 residues. V was trimmed by 6 bases and J by 4 bases, leaving 10 bases between them.

The chain is built from TRBV7-8 and TRBJ2-7, with a possible D match to TRBD2 (5 bases). Trimming took off 7 bases at V and 1 base at J, with 11 bases between the two ends. CDR3 length: 13 amino acids. Germline V lookup: CDR1 SGHVS, CDR2 FQNEAQ. The DNA for the CDR3 is TGTGCCAGCAACATCGAGGGATCCTACGAGCAGTACTTC. It specifies CASNIEGSYEQYF.

This clone was detected only a few times. This sequence joins TRBV29-1 and TRBJ2-7; 7 bases match TRBD1. The junction had 7 bases not matched to a gene; V was cut back by 4 bases and J by 7 bases. Germline V gene data show CDR1 as SQVTM and CDR2 as ANQGSEA. CDR3 length equals 12 residues. CDR3 sequence reads: CSVGQGVGEQYF. The CDR3 DNA reads TGCAGCGTTGGACAGGGCGTGGGTGAGCAGTACTTC.

This clone has more than one count but fewer than ten. The chain employs TRBV2 and TRBJ2-7; 7 bases are a match to TRBD1. Germline V gene data show CDR1 as SNHLY and CDR2 as FYNNEI. There are 13 residues in the CDR3. V gave up 5 bases and J gave up 3 bases; unmatched junction bases: 4. CDR3 bases: TGTGCCAGCAGTCGACAGGGTTACTACGAGCAGTACTTC. This codes for CASSRQGYYEQYF.

The V call is TRBV5-4, the J call TRBJ2-4, with D tentatively TRBD2 (7 bases). The CDR3 has 13 amino acids. Trimming took 4 bases from V and 8 from J, leaving 13 bases between them. Germline V gene sequence: CDR1 SGHNT, CDR2 YYREEE (reference sequence). The CDR3 loop is CASSLGGGDIQYF. CDR3 in DNA: TGTGCCAGCAGCCTAGGGGGGGGCGACATTCAGTACTTC.

This clone has a handful of counts. The chain couples TRBV28 to TRBJ1-5; no clear D. This CDR3 is 15 amino acids long. From germline, CDR1 is MDHEN and CDR2 SYDVKM. The V end was cut by 0 bases, the J end by 0 bases, with 6 bases between. This chain's CDR3 is CASSLWGPSNQPQHF. The DNA of the CDR3 is TGTGCCAGCAGTTTATGGGGCCCTAGCAATCAGCCCCAGCATTTT.

This chain joins TRBV10-3 and TRBJ2-3, with D maybe TRBD2 (5 bases). Trimming cost V 6 bases and J 4 bases, with 20 bases left between them. The CDR3 has 16 amino acids. Per the germline V gene, CDR1 is ENHRY and CDR2 is SYGVKD. The CDR3 protein is CAIRERGSDVSDTQYF. CDR3 coding DNA: TGTGCCATCAGGGAGCGTGGTAGCGACGTCTCAGATACGCAGTATTTT.

V gene TRBV9 combines with J gene TRBJ2-7; 7 nucleotides line up with TRBD1. Germline lookup yields CDR1 SGDLS and CDR2 YYNGEE. V trimming: 4 bases; J trimming: 0 bases; junction bases outside the gene matches: 7. The CDR3 length is 15 residues. The CDR3 region is CASSPMDRSSYEQYF. The CDR3 DNA reads TGTGCCAGCAGCCCAATGGACAGGAGCTCCTACGAGCAGTACTTC. Supplemented by reference TRBV9 and TRBJ2-7, the full variable domain reads DSGVTQTPKHLITATGQRVTLRCSPRSGDLSVYWYQQSLDQGLQFLIQYYNGEERAKGNILERFSAQQFPDLHSELNLSSLELGDSALYFCASSPMDRSSYEQYFGPGTRLTVT.

This clone came up a few times. This chain connects TRBV27 to TRBJ2-7; a possible D gene is TRBD2 (5 bases). Trimming cost V 10 bases and J 6 bases, with 13 bases left between them. This CDR3 comprises 11 residues. Germline V gene lookup returns CDR1 MNHEY and CDR2 SMNVEV (reference sequence). The CDR3 is CATIFGVEQYF. The CDR3, as DNA: TGTGCCACCATCTTCGGGGTCGAGCAGTACTTC.

The rearrangement uses TRBV2 and TRBJ2-2; TRBD1 aligns across 8 bases. With V trimmed by 2 bases and J by 4 bases, 3 bases remained unmatched. Germline V gene lookup returns CDR1 SNHLY and CDR2 FYNNEI. This CDR3 region has 15 residues. The chain's CDR3 is CASSEWTGPTGELFF. The CDR3 DNA follows: TGTGCCAGCAGTGAATGGACAGGGCCCACCGGGGAGCTGTTTTTT.

Only a few counts were recorded for this clone. The chain carries TRBV19 and TRBJ2-1; weak D call: TRBD1 (5 bases). Germline CDR1 and CDR2: LNHDA and SQIVND (reference sequence). Trimming took off 2 bases at V and 2 bases at J, with 7 bases between the two ends. The CDR3 spans 14 residues. This CDR3 is CASSIRGAYNEQFF. DNA for the CDR3: TGTGCCAGTAGTATAAGGGGCGCCTACAATGAGCAGTTCTTC. Using reference TRBV19 and TRBJ2-1 for the parts outside the CDR3, the full variable domain is DGGITQSPKYLFRKEGQNVTLSCEQNLNHDAMYWYRQDPGQGLRLIYYSQIVNDFQKGDIAEGYSVSREKKESFPLTVTSAQKNPTAFYLCASSIRGAYNEQFFGPGTRLTVL.